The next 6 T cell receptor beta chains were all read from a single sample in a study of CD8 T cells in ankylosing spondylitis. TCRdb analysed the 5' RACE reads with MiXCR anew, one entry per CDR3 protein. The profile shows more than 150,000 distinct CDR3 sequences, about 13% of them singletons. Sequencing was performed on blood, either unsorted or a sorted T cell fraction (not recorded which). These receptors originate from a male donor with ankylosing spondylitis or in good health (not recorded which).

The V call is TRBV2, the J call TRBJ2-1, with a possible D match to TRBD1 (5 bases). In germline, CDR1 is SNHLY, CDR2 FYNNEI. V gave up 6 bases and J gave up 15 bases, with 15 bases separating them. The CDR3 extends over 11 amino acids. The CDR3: CASRGHLGAFF. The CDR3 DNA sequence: TGTGCCAGCAGAGGACACCTCGGTGCGTTCTTC.

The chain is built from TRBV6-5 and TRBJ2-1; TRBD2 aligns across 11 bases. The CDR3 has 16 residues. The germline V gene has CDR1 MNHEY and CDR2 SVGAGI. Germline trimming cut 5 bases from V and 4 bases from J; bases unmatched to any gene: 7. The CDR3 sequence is CASSLDLAGGYNEQFF. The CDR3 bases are TGTGCCAGCAGTCTCGACCTAGCGGGGGGTTACAATGAGCAGTTCTTC.

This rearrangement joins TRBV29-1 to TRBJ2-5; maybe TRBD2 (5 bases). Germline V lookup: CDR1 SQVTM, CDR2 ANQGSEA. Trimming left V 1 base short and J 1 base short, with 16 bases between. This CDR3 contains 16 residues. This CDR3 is CSVEAIWERLQETQYF. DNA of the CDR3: TGCAGCGTTGAAGCGATCTGGGAGAGACTCCAAGAGACCCAGTACTTC.

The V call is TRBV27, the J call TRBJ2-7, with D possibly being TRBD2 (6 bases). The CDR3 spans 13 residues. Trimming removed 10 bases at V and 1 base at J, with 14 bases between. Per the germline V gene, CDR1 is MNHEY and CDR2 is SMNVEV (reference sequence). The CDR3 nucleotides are TGTGCCACCTCAGCGGGTGGGTCCTACGAGCAGTACTTC. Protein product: CATSAGGSYEQYF.

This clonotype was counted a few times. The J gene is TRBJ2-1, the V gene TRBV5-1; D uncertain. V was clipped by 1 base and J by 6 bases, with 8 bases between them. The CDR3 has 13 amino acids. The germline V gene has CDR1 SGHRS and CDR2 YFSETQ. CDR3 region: CASSLRFPNEQFF. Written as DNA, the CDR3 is TGCGCCAGCAGCTTGCGATTCCCCAATGAGCAGTTCTTC.

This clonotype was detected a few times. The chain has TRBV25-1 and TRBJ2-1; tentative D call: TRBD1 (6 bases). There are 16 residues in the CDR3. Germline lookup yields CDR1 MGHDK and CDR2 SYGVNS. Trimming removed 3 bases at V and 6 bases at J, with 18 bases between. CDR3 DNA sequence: TGTGCCAGCAGTGATCCCAGCAGGGGACAAACCAATGAGCAGTTCTTC. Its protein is CASSDPSRGQTNEQFF. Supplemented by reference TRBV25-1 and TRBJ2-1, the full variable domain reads EADIYQTPRYLVIGTGKKITLECSQTMGHDKMYWYQQDPGMELHLIHYSYGVNSTEKGDLSSESTVSRIRTEHFPLTLESARPSHTSQYLCASSDPSRGQTNEQFFGPGTRLTVL.